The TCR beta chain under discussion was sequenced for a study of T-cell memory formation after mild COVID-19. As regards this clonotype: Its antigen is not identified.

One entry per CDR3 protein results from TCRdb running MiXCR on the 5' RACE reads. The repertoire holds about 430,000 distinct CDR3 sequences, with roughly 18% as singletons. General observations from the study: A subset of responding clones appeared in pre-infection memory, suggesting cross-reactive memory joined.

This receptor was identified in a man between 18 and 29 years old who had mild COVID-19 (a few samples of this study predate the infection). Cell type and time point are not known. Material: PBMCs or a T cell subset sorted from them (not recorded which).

In DNA form, the CDR3 reads TGTGCCAGCAGCTTAACCCCAGGGAGCGCCGGCACAGATACGCAGTATTTT. Translated, it gives CASSLTPGSAGTDTQYF. The chain joins TRBV7-9 to TRBJ2-3; D is tentatively TRBD1 or TRBD2 (5 bases each). With 2 bases removed from V and 1 base from J, the gap between germline ends came to 16 bases. CDR1 and CDR2 from the germline V gene are SEHNR and FQNEAQ (reference sequence). The length of the CDR3 is 17 residues.